A single sample is the source of the 6 T cell receptor beta chains below, sequenced in a study of persistence of HIV-infected CD4 T cells. Sequencing used immunoSEQ version 4 in survey mode. Assay: immunoSEQ multiplex PCR; the TCRdb copy retains only in-frame clones and omits some. Found here are approximately 65,000 clones, more than 70% of them singletons; the top ten hold around 1.7%. Cells were stimulated with overlapping HIV-1 Gag 15-mer peptides. CD40L-negative CD69-negative CD45RO-high memory CD4+ T cells were sorted as populations depleted of antigen-responding cells. No antigens are known for them. The material was CD4+ T cells sorted from PBMCs after roughly 18-hour stimulation, obtained from a patient who received antiretroviral therapy. Receptors were obtained from an adult man with HIV who was CMV-seropositive.

The rearrangement joins TRBV29-1 to TRBJ2-7; TRBD1 matches at 9 bases. The CDR3 extends over 13 amino acids. Germline trimming cut 6 bases from V and 3 bases from J; bases unmatched to any gene: 6. The germline gives CDR1 SQVTM, CDR2 ANQGSEA. The CDR3 loop is CSVDRGSGYEQYF. CDR3 DNA sequence: TGCAGCGTGGACAGGGGATCCGGCTACGAGCAGTACTTC.

This sequence joins TRBV2 and TRBJ1-5, with 7 positions matching TRBD1. The CDR3 sequence is 15 residues long. The germline CDR1 and CDR2 sequences are SNHLY and FYNNEI. Germline trimming cut 4 bases from V and 6 bases from J; bases unmatched to any gene: 9. The CDR3 spells CASSVRQGYTQPQHF. The CDR3 nucleotides read TGTGCCAGCAGTGTCCGACAGGGTTATACTCAGCCCCAGCATTTT.

The rearrangement joins TRBV5-1 to TRBJ2-1; tentatively, D is TRBD2 (7 bases). The V gene's germline CDR1 is SGHRS and CDR2 YFSETQ. V was pared by 2 bases and J by 4 bases, with 19 bases between. The CDR3 is 17 residues long. The CDR3 spells CASSLRARGPEYNEQFF. For the CDR3, the DNA is TGCGCCAGCAGCTTACGAGCGCGGGGGCCCGAGTACAATGAGCAGTTCTTC.

J is TRBJ1-1 and V is TRBV29-1, with TRBD1 matching over 7 bases. Germline assignment: CDR1 SQVTM and CDR2 ANQGSEA. Trimming took 1 base from V and 0 from J; bases not matched to a gene: 8. This CDR3 is built from 16 residues. As DNA, the CDR3 is TGCAGCGTTGAAGGGTCGGGACAGCTGTTGAACACTGAAGCTTTCTTT. It is translated as CSVEGSGQLLNTEAFF.

In its sample, this clone was seen once. V is TRBV6-1 and J is TRBJ1-6, with a tentative D call TRBD1 (6 bases). This CDR3 spans 15 amino acids. The germline CDR1 and CDR2 sequences are MNHNS and SASEGT. The V and J ends lost 2 bases and 10 bases respectively, with 15 bases between them. DNA of the CDR3: TGTGCCAGCAGTGAATTTACAGGGTCGGGGTCACCCCTCCACTTT. Translated: CASSEFTGSGSPLHF.

This clone was seen a few times. The J gene is TRBJ2-3, the V gene TRBV19, with TRBD1 identical over 9 bases. Germline loops: CDR1 LNHDA, CDR2 SQIVND (reference sequence). The CDR3 covers 15 residues. The junction had 7 bases not matched to a gene; V was cut back by 5 bases and J by 4 bases. This CDR3 reads CASSARDRAADTQYF. CDR3 DNA: TGTGCCAGTAGTGCACGGGACAGGGCGGCAGATACGCAGTATTTT.